The 28 T cell receptor beta chains below all came from one sample that was sequenced in a study of CD8 T cells in Susac syndrome. Random hexamers primed reverse transcription of about 0.5 to 1 ug RNA. In TCRdb, the immunoSEQ multiplex PCR reads were re-called with MiXCR into one record per CDR3 protein. The table lists 90,000 to 150,000 distinct CDR3 sequences, roughly 93% of them singletons. Sequenced input: CD4+ T cells from PBMCs. The receptors were sampled from a human donor with multiple sclerosis.

V is TRBV6-6 and J is TRBJ1-4; 11 bases are shared with TRBD1. This CDR3 spans 15 amino acids. The ends lost 5 bases at V and 5 bases at J; junction bases unmatched: 4. Germline values: CDR1 MNHNY, CDR2 SVGAGI (reference sequence). The CDR3 reads CASSDRDRGNEKLFF. CDR3 DNA sequence: TGTGCCAGCAGTGACCGGGACAGGGGGAATGAAAAACTGTTTTTT.

The genes are TRBV6-1 and TRBJ1-2; no clear D gene. Trimming cost V 3 bases and J 4 bases, with 9 bases left between them. The CDR3 sequence is 13 residues long. The germline CDR1 and CDR2 sequences are MNHNS and SASEGT. CDR3 in DNA: TGTGCCAGCAGTGAGAGGGTCGGCTATGGCTACACCTTC. Its translation: CASSERVGYGYTF.

V is TRBV11-1 and J is TRBJ2-1; tentatively, D is TRBD2 (7 bases). Trimming took 5 bases from V and 2 from J, leaving 10 bases between them. CDR1 and CDR2 (germline): SGHAT, FQDESV (reference sequence). The CDR3 loop spans 14 amino acids. The chain's CDR3 is CASSRGATYNEQFF. CDR3 DNA sequence: TGTGCCAGCAGCCGGGGGGCCACCTACAATGAGCAGTTCTTC.

CDR3 coding DNA: TGTGCCAGCAGTCGAGGACAGGGGGCTTTTTACGAGCAGTACTTC. This translates into CASSRGQGAFYEQYF. The J gene is TRBJ2-7, the V gene TRBV6-6; 11 nucleotides line up with TRBD1. The CDR3 extends over 15 amino acids. The V and J ends lost 5 bases and 4 bases, in that order; junction bases with no gene match: 7. The germline V gene encodes CDR1 MNHNY and CDR2 SVGAGI (reference sequence).

The V and J genes are TRBV19 and TRBJ1-3; D not resolved. Germline-derived CDR1 and CDR2 are LNHDA and SQIVND (reference sequence). The length of the CDR3 is 16 residues. With 2 bases removed from V and 0 bases from J, the gap between germline ends came to 11 bases. Here the CDR3 reads CASSIRPGPSGNTIYF. DNA for the CDR3: TGTGCCAGTAGTATACGGCCCGGGCCCTCTGGAAACACCATATATTTT.

The V and J genes are TRBV5-6 and TRBJ2-1, with a tentative D call TRBD2 (5 bases). The CDR3 covers 15 residues. CDR1 SGHDT and CDR2 YYEEEE come from the germline V gene. Between the trimmed V and J ends, which lost 2 bases and 0 bases, there was a span of 9 bases. The CDR3 DNA reads TGTGCCAGCAGCTTTATTGGGAGCTCCTACAATGAGCAGTTCTTC. Translating gives CASSFIGSSYNEQFF.

J is TRBJ1-5 and V is TRBV12-5, with 10 bases lining up with TRBD1. Trimming cost V 5 bases and J 3 bases; bases outside gene matches: 4. Germline V gene sequence: CDR1 LGHNT, CDR2 FRNRAP. This CDR3 comprises 15 residues. The CDR3 reads CASGQTGGFNQPQHF. The CDR3 DNA reads TGTGCTAGTGGTCAGACAGGGGGCTTCAATCAGCCCCAGCATTTT.

The chain is built from TRBV10-3 and TRBJ1-1; D is perhaps TRBD1 (5 bases). Germline CDR1 is ENHRY and CDR2 is SYGVKD. Trimming cost V 8 bases and J 1 base, with 17 bases left between them. CDR3 length equals 15 residues. CDR3 nucleotide sequence: TGTGCCATCCTAGACAGTATTTTTGGGAACACTGAAGCTTTCTTT. Translated, it gives CAILDSIFGNTEAFF.

The DNA of the CDR3 is TGTGCCAGCAGCACCAGGACTACCAATGAGCAGTTCTTC. This gives the protein CASSTRTTNEQFF. The chain links TRBV7-3 to TRBJ2-1; a weak D match, TRBD2 (6 bases). Germline V gene lookup returns CDR1 SGHTA and CDR2 FQGTGA. Trimming took off 5 bases at V and 6 bases at J, with 11 bases between the two ends. The CDR3 length is 13 residues.

The V and J genes are TRBV20-1 and TRBJ2-7; D is unclear. This CDR3 has 13 amino acids. Germline V gene data show CDR1 as DFQATT and CDR2 as SNEGSKA (reference sequence). Trimming removed 4 bases at V and 3 bases at J, with 13 bases between. The CDR3 DNA sequence: TGCAGTGCTAAATCACTATCCTTCTACGAGCAGTACTTC. Translating gives CSAKSLSFYEQYF.

This sequence joins TRBV20-1 and TRBJ2-7, with D tentatively TRBD1 (6 bases). The ends were cut back, 6 bases at V and 7 bases at J, with 25 bases in the middle. The CDR3 spans 15 residues. Germline values: CDR1 DFQATT, CDR2 SNEGSKA (reference sequence). The CDR3 DNA sequence: TGCAGTGCCCCTAGGGGGTCGGGCGCCTCGGGAGAGCAGTACTTC. Residues: CSAPRGSGASGEQYF.

This chain uses TRBV20-1 with TRBJ1-4, with 8 bases lining up with TRBD1. There are 15 residues in the CDR3. J was trimmed by 8 bases and V by 0 bases; bases with no gene match: 8. Germline V lookup: CDR1 DFQATT, CDR2 SNEGSKA (reference sequence). Here the CDR3 DNA reads TGCAGTGCTAGAGATTACAGGGGGGTCGCCGAAAAACTGTTTTTT. Its translation: CSARDYRGVAEKLFF.

The V gene is TRBV7-2, the J gene TRBJ1-1, with unresolved D. Deletions cut 0 bases from V and 4 bases from J, with 9 bases between. The CDR3 totals 14 residues. Germline V gene data show CDR1 as SGHTA and CDR2 as FQGNSA. Written as DNA, the CDR3 is TGTGCCAGCAGCTTAGCGGGGAGGATCACTGAAGCTTTCTTT. It yields the protein CASSLAGRITEAFF. The full variable domain, in which reference TRBV7-2 and TRBJ1-1 provide the parts outside the CDR3, is GAGVSQSPSNKVTEKGKDVELRCDPISGHTALYWYRQSLGQGLEFLIYFQGNSAPDKSGLPSDRFSAERTGGSVSTLTIQRTQQEDSAVYLCASSLAGRITEAFFGQGTRLTVV.

Here the CDR3 reads CASGRAYETYEQYF. The CDR3 DNA reads as TGTGCCAGCGGTAGGGCATACGAGACCTACGAGCAGTACTTC. The chain joins TRBV27 to TRBJ2-7; D is undetermined. Germline V lookup: CDR1 MNHEY, CDR2 SMNVEV (reference sequence). The CDR3 loop spans 14 amino acids. Trimming stripped 8 bases from V and 2 bases from J, with 16 bases between.

This chain connects TRBV11-1 to TRBJ1-6, with TRBD1 as a possible D gene (5 bases). Germline-derived CDR1 and CDR2 are SGHAT and FQDESV (reference sequence). The CDR3 spans 15 residues. Trimming took off 5 bases at V and 7 bases at J, with 15 bases between the two ends. CDR3 nucleotides: TGTGCCAGCAGCGCCGGACACAGCCCCAATTCACCCCTCCACTTT. Translated: CASSAGHSPNSPLHF.

The chain recombines TRBV6-6 with TRBJ1-2; D is uncertain. The CDR3 has 14 amino acids. Between the trimmed V and J ends, which lost 2 bases and 4 bases, there was a span of 11 bases. CDR1 and CDR2 from the germline V gene are MNHNY and SVGAGI (reference sequence). CDR3 protein: CASSYKGSGYGYTF. The CDR3 region has the DNA TGTGCCAGCAGTTACAAGGGTAGCGGCTATGGCTACACCTTC.

J is TRBJ1-6 and V is TRBV6-5; the D gene is possibly TRBD1 (6 bases). V was shortened by 4 bases and J by 2 bases, with 12 bases between the two germline ends. Germline V gives CDR1 MNHEY, CDR2 SVGAGI. This CDR3 is 16 amino acids long. This chain's CDR3 is CASSSPGATYNSPLHF. CDR3 nucleotides: TGTGCCAGCAGTTCCCCAGGGGCGACCTATAATTCACCCCTCCACTTT.

The gene calls are TRBV7-9 and TRBJ1-1; unclear D gene. The V and J ends lost 2 bases and 2 bases respectively, with 12 bases between them. CDR3 length equals 15 residues. Germline V CDR1 and CDR2: SEHNR, FQNEAQ (reference sequence). The CDR3 nucleotides read TGTGCCAGCAGCTTAAATGCAAAGGGAAACACTGAAGCTTTCTTT. It codes for CASSLNAKGNTEAFF. Looking up the rest from reference TRBV7-9 and TRBJ1-1 gives the full variable domain: DTGVSQNPRHKITKRGQNVTFRCDPISEHNRLYWYRQTLGQGPEFLTYFQNEAQLEKSRLLSDRFSAERPKGSFSTLEIQRTEQGDSAMYLCASSLNAKGNTEAFFGQGTRLTVV.

This chain joins TRBV4-2 and TRBJ2-2; weak D call: TRBD2 (5 bases). The V gene's germline CDR1 is LGHNA and CDR2 YNFKEQ. The V gene lost 0 bases and the J gene lost 6 bases, with 11 bases spanning the gap. The CDR3 spans 15 residues. The CDR3 sequence: CASSQEVGGAGELFF. For the CDR3, the DNA is TGTGCCAGCAGCCAAGAAGTTGGAGGTGCCGGGGAGCTGTTTTTT.

In this sample, this clonotype turned up once. The V and J genes are TRBV4-1 and TRBJ1-6; D possibly corresponds to TRBD1 (5 bases). CDR1 is MGHRA, CDR2 YSYEKL, per germline. Trimming shortened V by 0 bases and J by 9 bases, and 15 bases separated the two germline ends. The CDR3 runs 16 residues. The CDR3 region is CASSQDGSRESSPLHF. For the CDR3, the DNA is TGCGCCAGCAGCCAAGATGGATCCAGGGAAAGTTCACCCCTCCACTTT.

V is TRBV19 and J is TRBJ1-6; maybe TRBD1 (6 bases). With 5 bases removed from V and 7 bases from J, the gap between germline ends came to 12 bases. The CDR3 has 14 amino acids. CDR1 and CDR2 from the germline V gene are LNHDA and SQIVND (reference sequence). This CDR3 is CASSFRQENSPLHF. The CDR3 DNA reads as TGTGCCAGTAGTTTCAGACAGGAGAATTCACCCCTCCACTTT.

The chain couples TRBV20-1 to TRBJ2-2; D is uncertain. Trimming left V 1 base short and J 7 bases short, with 7 bases between. The CDR3 length is 12 residues. Germline CDR1 and CDR2: DFQATT and SNEGSKA (reference sequence). The CDR3 sequence is CSARGGVGELFF. CDR3 nucleotides: TGCAGTGCTAGAGGTGGGGTCGGGGAGCTGTTTTTT.

The chain has TRBV15 and TRBJ1-1; D remains ambiguous. Trimming removed 0 bases from V and 5 bases from J, with 7 bases in between. CDR3 size: 13 residues. Germline loops: CDR1 LNHNV, CDR2 YYDKDF (reference sequence). The CDR3 region is CATSRDPGTEAFF. Here the CDR3 DNA reads TGTGCCACCAGCAGAGATCCGGGGACTGAAGCTTTCTTT. The whole variable domain, remainder taken from reference TRBV15 and TRBJ1-1, is DAMVIQNPRYQVTQFGKPVTLSCSQTLNHNVMYWYQQKSSQAPKLLFHYYDKDFNNEADTPDNFQSRRPNTSFCFLDIRSPGLGDTAMYLCATSRDPGTEAFFGQGTRLTVV.

The CDR3 DNA follows: TGTGCCAGCAGTCAACAACAGGGCCCAGATACGCAGTATTTT. This gives the protein CASSQQQGPDTQYF. The rearrangement links TRBV12-3 or TRBV12-4 to TRBJ2-3, with TRBD1 as a possible D gene (6 bases). This CDR3 has 14 amino acids. The germline V and J ends were trimmed by 5 bases and 4 bases, with 13 bases remaining between them.

This rearrangement joins TRBV28 to TRBJ2-3, with 7 bases lining up with TRBD1. V shed 6 bases, J shed 7 bases, and the junction held 13 bases outside the gene matches. The CDR3 runs 15 residues. Germline V lookup: CDR1 MDHEN, CDR2 SYDVKM. In DNA form, the CDR3 reads TGTGCCAGCAGCCTGACAGGGAGTCTGGGGAATACGCAGTATTTT. It specifies CASSLTGSLGNTQYF.

The V call is TRBV18, the J call TRBJ2-1; no reliable D call. The germline V and J ends were trimmed by 3 bases and 10 bases, with 13 bases remaining between them. The length of the CDR3 is 13 residues. Germline loops: CDR1 KGHSH, CDR2 LQKENI. In DNA form, the CDR3 reads TGTGCCAGCTCACCGTCCGGCGATGGAGAGCAGTTCTTC. It yields the protein CASSPSGDGEQFF.

The rearrangement uses TRBV5-1 and TRBJ2-7, with 9 bases matching TRBD1. The germline CDR1 and CDR2 sequences are SGHRS and YFSETQ. The CDR3 length is 14 residues. V lost 1 base to trimming and J lost 7 bases; unmatched junction nucleotides: 6. The CDR3: CASSLSRQGGEQYF. DNA for the CDR3: TGCGCCAGCAGCTTGAGTCGACAGGGGGGGGAGCAGTACTTC.

This clonotype was seen just once. The J gene is TRBJ1-5, the V gene TRBV6-2 or TRBV6-3; 7 bases match TRBD1. Germline V gene lookup returns CDR1 MNHEY and CDR2 SVGEGT. V lost 8 bases, J lost 7 bases, and 8 bases stayed unmatched. This CDR3 comprises 13 residues. The CDR3 region has the DNA TGTGCCAGCGGAAGACAGGGCGGACAGCCCCAGCATTTT. It specifies CASGRQGGQPQHF.